The 18 T cell receptor beta chains below were found in one sample sequenced in a study of blood T cells in healthy people across ages. Primers used in a second PCR of about 6 to 11 cycles were a sample-barcoded 5' primer and a J-beta primer mix. TCRdb called the 5' RACE reads again in MiXCR, with one record for every CDR3 protein. The table records approximately 800,000 distinct CDR3 sequences, more than 35% of them present only once. Sequencing was performed on blood. The receptors were gathered from an elderly man in good health.

This clonotype turned up a few times. The chain recombines TRBV7-2 with TRBJ2-7; D uncertain. Trimming took off 0 bases at V and 2 bases at J, with 8 bases between the two ends. This CDR3 region has 14 residues. CDR1 and CDR2 from the germline V gene are SGHTA and FQGNSA. CDR3 loop: CASSLALDPYEQYF. CDR3 coding DNA: TGTGCCAGCAGCTTAGCGCTAGACCCCTACGAGCAGTACTTC.

The chain recombines TRBV20-1 with TRBJ1-5; D might be TRBD1 (5 bases). The V end lost 6 bases, the J end lost 1 base, and 22 bases lay between the germline ends. Per germline, CDR1 DFQATT and CDR2 SNEGSKA (reference sequence). This CDR3 region has 17 residues. The CDR3 bases are TGCAGTGCGACTGACAGTAGGTTAGGTCAGAGCAATCAGCCCCAGCATTTT. It codes for CSATDSRLGQSNQPQHF.

This clonotype was detected only a few times. The chain links TRBV10-1 to TRBJ2-4; D gene ambiguous. Germline V gene data show CDR1 as WNHNN and CDR2 as SYGVQD (reference sequence). There are 11 residues in the CDR3. With 3 bases removed from V and 13 bases from J, the gap between germline ends came to 10 bases. The DNA for the CDR3 is TGCGCCAGCAGTGAAAAAAATGAGCAGTACTTC. Protein: CASSEKNEQYF.

The CDR3 spells CSASNRQGAFQETQYF. CDR3 sequence (DNA): TGCAGTGCTAGTAACCGACAGGGGGCTTTCCAAGAGACCCAGTACTTC. V and J are TRBV20-1 and TRBJ2-5; 10 nucleotides line up with TRBD1. This CDR3 contains 16 residues. The germline CDR1 and CDR2 sequences are DFQATT and SNEGSKA (reference sequence). V shed 3 bases, J shed 1 base, and the junction held 8 bases outside the gene matches.

This clonotype was detected only a few times. V is TRBV20-1 and J is TRBJ2-1; 9 bases align to TRBD2. Germline-derived CDR1 and CDR2 are DFQATT and SNEGSKA (reference sequence). The CDR3 totals 14 residues. V trimming: 3 bases; J trimming: 6 bases; junction bases outside the gene matches: 6. DNA for the CDR3: TGCAGTGCTAGTGGGGGACTAGCCTTCAATGAGCAGTTCTTC. Protein: CSASGGLAFNEQFF.

The rearrangement uses TRBV5-1 and TRBJ1-3; D may be TRBD1 (6 bases). The CDR3 consists of 15 residues. Trimming left V 0 bases short and J 3 bases short, with 10 bases between. Germline V gene sequence: CDR1 SGHRS, CDR2 YFSETQ. This chain's CDR3 is CASSLEQGGGNTIYF. CDR3 bases: TGCGCCAGCAGCTTGGAACAGGGTGGTGGAAACACCATATATTTT.

This chain links TRBV20-1 with TRBJ1-1, with D maybe TRBD1 (6 bases). CDR1 is DFQATT, CDR2 SNEGSKA, per germline (reference sequence). The CDR3 contains 13 residues. V lost 4 bases to trimming and J lost 6 bases, with 15 bases between them. CDR3 protein: CSATTPGGPEAFF. The CDR3 DNA is TGCAGTGCTACTACCCCTGGGGGGCCTGAAGCTTTCTTT.

The chain has TRBV12-3 or TRBV12-4 and TRBJ1-5; no clear D gene. Trimming took 5 bases from V and 4 from J, leaving 12 bases between them. This CDR3 comprises 14 residues. Here the CDR3 reads CASSENSYNQPQHF. The CDR3 region has the DNA TGTGCCAGCAGTGAGAACAGTTATAATCAGCCCCAGCATTTT.

Remarks on this clonotype: At one end, the junction sequence differs from germline, possibly due to a read error. This CDR3 reads CASSSPGEGYNEQFF. CDR3 DNA: TGCGCCAGTAGCTCTCCAGGGGAAGGCTACAATGAGCAGTTCTTC. The J gene is TRBJ2-1, the V gene TRBV5-1, with D tentatively TRBD1 (6 bases). This CDR3 region has 15 residues. CDR1 and CDR2 from the germline V gene are SGHRS and YFSETQ. Supplemented by reference TRBV5-1 and TRBJ2-1, the full variable domain reads KAGVTQTPRYLIKTRGQQVTLSCSPISGHRSVSWYQQTPGQGLQFLFEYFSETQRNKGNFPGRFSGRQFSNSRSEMNVSTLELGDSALYLCASSSPGEGYNEQFFGPGTRLTVL.

The chain couples TRBV20-1 to TRBJ2-3, with 9 bases aligning to TRBD1. This CDR3 spans 17 amino acids. The V and J ends lost 2 bases and 0 bases, in that order; junction bases with no gene match: 9. Germline CDR1 DFQATT, CDR2 SNEGSKA (reference sequence). The CDR3 region is CSARRITGTGSTDTQYF. The CDR3 DNA sequence: TGCAGTGCTAGACGAATAACCGGGACAGGGAGCACAGATACGCAGTATTTT.

This rearrangement joins TRBV7-2 to TRBJ2-1; 7 bases map to TRBD1. Trimming removed 5 bases from V and 7 bases from J; junction bases left unmatched: 8. Germline V gene sequence: CDR1 SGHTA, CDR2 FQGNSA. This CDR3 has 14 amino acids. The CDR3 here is CASSPDRSRNEQFF. DNA of the CDR3: TGTGCCAGCAGCCCGGACAGGTCTAGGAATGAGCAGTTCTTC.

This clonotype has more than one count but fewer than ten. DNA for the CDR3: TGTGCCAGCAGTTCTTTGGGGGGACCTAACGAGCAGTACTTC. Translating gives CASSSLGGPNEQYF. The rearrangement joins TRBV6-5 to TRBJ2-7, with a tentative D call TRBD2 (6 bases). The CDR3 sequence is 14 residues long. Germline CDR1 and CDR2: MNHEY and SVGAGI. The V end was cut by 4 bases, the J end by 5 bases, with 15 bases between.

This chain connects TRBV2 to TRBJ2-2; 8 bases agree with TRBD2. Germline CDR1 SNHLY, CDR2 FYNNEI. V lost 8 bases and J lost 4; bases outside the gene matches: 6. The CDR3 is 14 amino acids. The CDR3 reads CASGNGGATGELFF. Here the CDR3 DNA reads TGTGCCAGCGGGAACGGGGGGGCCACCGGGGAGCTGTTTTTT.

This clonotype was seen repeatedly, ten times or more. The chain couples TRBV20-1 to TRBJ2-1; 7 nucleotides line up with TRBD2. Germline values: CDR1 DFQATT, CDR2 SNEGSKA (reference sequence). The V segment lost 6 bases and the J segment 4 bases; nucleotides outside the gene matches: 12. This CDR3 has 15 residues. The CDR3 is CSAESVGEGYNEQFF. In DNA, the CDR3 is TGCAGTGCCGAATCTGTGGGGGAGGGATACAATGAGCAGTTCTTC.

The J gene is TRBJ2-7, the V gene TRBV7-2, with a tentative D call TRBD1 (6 bases). Trimming took off 1 base at V and 0 bases at J, with 19 bases between the two ends. This CDR3 is 18 amino acids long. CDR1 and CDR2 (germline): SGHTA, FQGNSA. The CDR3 loop reads CASSLESQGKTSSYEQYF. CDR3 sequence (DNA): TGTGCCAGCAGCTTAGAGTCCCAGGGGAAAACCTCCTCCTACGAGCAGTACTTC.

The rearrangement uses TRBV7-2 and TRBJ2-3; 11 bases agree with TRBD2. The CDR3 runs to 18 residues. V dropped 5 bases and J dropped 4; count of bases not matched to a gene: 14. CDR1 and CDR2 from the germline V gene are SGHTA and FQGNSA. CDR3 sequence reads: CASSPLPGLAATPDTQYF. DNA of the CDR3: TGTGCCAGCAGCCCGCTTCCGGGACTAGCGGCAACCCCAGATACGCAGTATTTT.

This clonotype was seen more than once but under ten times. The chain joins TRBV7-2 to TRBJ2-7, with TRBD2 matching 8 bases. The V and J ends lost 5 bases and 4 bases, in that order; junction bases with no gene match: 10. CDR3 length equals 15 residues. Germline V gives CDR1 SGHTA, CDR2 FQGNSA. CDR3 coding DNA: TGTGCCAGCAGCCCCGGACTAGCCCGAAATTACGAGCAGTACTTC. It yields the protein CASSPGLARNYEQYF. Full variable domain (outside the CDR3, taken from reference TRBV7-2 and TRBJ2-7): GAGVSQSPSNKVTEKGKDVELRCDPISGHTALYWYRQSLGQGLEFLIYFQGNSAPDKSGLPSDRFSAERTGGSVSTLTIQRTQQEDSAVYLCASSPGLARNYEQYFGPGTRLTVT.

V and J are TRBV24-1 and TRBJ1-2, with unresolved D. The length of the CDR3 is 11 residues. Germline assignment: CDR1 KGHDR and CDR2 SFDVKD. Trimming shortened V by 9 bases and J by 0 bases, and 4 bases separated the two germline ends. The CDR3: CATEANYGYTF. DNA of the CDR3: TGTGCCACCGAAGCTAACTATGGCTACACCTTC.